This TCR beta chain was found in a study of blood T cell repertoires in COVID-19. Study-level background: PBMCs, B-cell-depleted T cells, or T cells provided the cDNA or gDNA that made up the material.

V trimming: 2 bases; J trimming: 5 bases; junction bases outside the gene matches: 14. CDR3 size: 17 residues. CDR1 LGHDT and CDR2 YNNKEL come from the germline V gene (reference sequence). The table came from immunoSEQ multiplex PCR; TCRdb's copy has only in-frame clones and leaves some out. The data contain about 100,000 clones, around 83% of them seen just once; the ten biggest clones take up 4.3%. Sequenced: peripheral blood. This TCR was recovered from a man between 65 and 80 years old with acute or convalescent COVID-19. The chain carries TRBV3-1 (or the pseudogene TRBV3-2) and TRBJ1-2; TRBD1 aligns across 7 bases. CDR3 loop: CASSQPRTGLGRYGYTF. The DNA for the CDR3 is TGTGCCAGCAGCCAACCCCGGACAGGTCTAGGGAGGTATGGCTACACCTTC.